A selection of T cell receptor beta chains follows, all from one sample in a study of cytomegalovirus exposure and HLA in healthy donors. This table comes from immunoSEQ multiplex PCR, and its TCRdb copy is limited to in-frame clones, with some not included. In the table there are 150,000 to 190,000 clones, roughly 75% of which are singletons. Sample: PBMCs. Receptors originate from a man aged 18 to 30 in good health and CMV-seronegative. CDR3s leave out the opening cysteine and the closing phenylalanine or tryptophan. Only part of the rows carry a size: once, few, many, or a class if the clone is expanded.

j_call clone_size v_call cdr3_aa
TRBJ2-5 - TRBV6-1 ASSEAQGGETQY
TRBJ2-3 - TRBV7-2 ASSLGASGEASTDTQY
TRBJ1-5 - TRBV13 ASSLFRESNQPQH
TRBJ2-2 - TRBV19 ASSTMGLKWERTGELF
TRBJ2-1 once TRBV4-3 ASSQDTGAGVHEQF
TRBJ2-1 - TRBV23-1 ASSQRGVGGKQF
TRBJ1-2 - TRBV9 ASSVGDSGYGYT
TRBJ2-7 - TRBV9 ASSVGVGGSSYEQY
TRBJ2-1 - TRBV10-3 AISGGTSGRDEQF
TRBJ2-7 - TRBV28 ASLQGNSYEQY
TRBJ2-2 - TRBV7-9 ASSPLLGQGWNTGELF
TRBJ2-5 - TRBV29-1 SVAGNQETQY
TRBJ2-6 once TRBV9 ASSVASGQGDEANVLT
TRBJ1-1 once TRBV6-5 ASRTGFTEAF
TRBJ1-2 - TRBV7-9 ASSPPGLGGYT
TRBJ1-1 - TRBV5-4 ASSLGGILREDTEAF
TRBJ2-1 - TRBV5-4 ASSLGGTSGRNEQF
TRBJ2-4 - TRBV9 ASSPTSGGRTAKNIQY
TRBJ2-5 - TRBV19 ARTGQGRVTQY
TRBJ2-7 - TRBV2 ASRIVAGPGEQY
TRBJ1-4 - TRBV20-1 SAAANGKLF
TRBJ2-3 - TRBV2 ASSVGGDTQY
TRBJ1-1 - TRBV11-2 ASSLDPLNTEAF
TRBJ1-1 - TRBV7-2 ASSLGAGTNTEAF